This is a list of T cell receptor beta chains from one sample in a study of shared T cell receptors in the human thymus. Assay used: immunoSEQ multiplex PCR; TCRdb lists only in-frame clones, some missing. The sample carries almost 550,000 clones, approximately 80% recorded once. This sample also belongs to another study, concerning human thymus T cells.

Source material: thymocytes. These receptors were collected from a boy in the first two years of life with a congenital heart defect. CDR3s include the opening cysteine and the closing phenylalanine or tryptophan. D genes are given only for firm matches. Where a row states a size, it is once, few, many or the class of an expanded clone; other rows omit it.

J | D | size | V | DNA | CDR3
TRBJ2-2 | . | . | TRBV9 | TGTGCCAGCAGCCCCAGGGGTCCAGGACAGAACACCGGGGAGCTGTTTTTT | CASSPRGPGQNTGELFF
TRBJ2-5 | . | . | TRBV6-1 | TGTGCCAGCAGTGAGGGCCGGGACACCCAAGAGACCCAGTACTTC | CASSEGRDTQETQYF
TRBJ2-5 | TRBD1 | few | TRBV29-1 | TGCAGCGCTTCCGGGACAGAAGAGACCCAGTACTTC | CSASGTEETQYF
TRBJ1-4 | TRBD1 | . | TRBV14 | TGTGCCAGCAGCATAAACCCGGGACAGGGGCGGGAAAAACTGTTTTTT | CASSINPGQGREKLFF
TRBJ1-4 | TRBD1 | once | TRBV6-5 | TGTGCCAGCAGACCCAGGGGGGTAAATGAAAAACTGTTTTTT | CASRPRGVNEKLFF
TRBJ1-1 | . | . | TRBV28 | TGTGCCAGCAGCCCGAGCGGGAACACTGAAGCTTTCTTT | CASSPSGNTEAFF
TRBJ2-3 | . | once | TRBV20-1 | TGCAGTGCAACAACAGATACGCAGTATTTT | CSATTDTQYF
TRBJ1-1 | . | . | TRBV7-9 | TGTGCCAGCATCCTGGGGGGGGGCACTGAAGCTTTCTTT | CASILGGGTEAFF
TRBJ2-7 | TRBD1 | once | TRBV11-2 | TGTGCCAGCAGCTTAGAAGGGGGCAGCCCTACCTACGAGCAGTACTTC | CASSLEGGSPTYEQYF
TRBJ1-6 | TRBD1 | . | TRBV6-5 | TGTGCCAGCAGACCCGGGACAGTCGGTGGTTCACCCCTCCACTTT | CASRPGTVGGSPLHF
TRBJ2-7 | TRBD2 | . | TRBV9 | TGTGCCAGCTCCCGGGGGGGCGGGAGGGCCAACGAGCAGTACTTC | CASSRGGGRANEQYF
TRBJ2-2 | . | . | TRBV6-5 | TGTGCCAGCAGTTACTCGGCGGATACGAACACCGGGGAGCTGTTTTTT | CASSYSADTNTGELFF
TRBJ2-5 | TRBD2 | once | TRBV5-1 | TGCGCCAGCAGCTTGGAGGCCCAATCAACTAGGGAGGGCGAGACCCAGTACTTC | CASSLEAQSTREGETQYF
TRBJ2-3 | TRBD1 | . | TRBV5-6 | TGTGCCAGCAGCTGGGGACAGGGTTGGGACACAGATACGCAGTATTTT | CASSWGQGWDTDTQYF
TRBJ2-2 | . | few | TRBV6-6 | TGTGCCAGCAGTTACTCTAGTCCCGGGGAGCTGTTTTTT | CASSYSSPGELFF
TRBJ1-2 | . | . | TRBV5-4 | TGTGCCAGCAGCTTGGGCAGGGGCGCTAGTGGCTACACCTTC | CASSLGRGASGYTF
TRBJ2-7 | TRBD2 | . | TRBV7-9 | TGTGCCAGCAGCTATGGGGCTAGCGGGAGTAAACGTTCCCACGAGCAGTACTTC | CASSYGASGSKRSHEQYF
TRBJ1-3 | TRBD1 | . | TRBV18 | TGTGCCAGCTCACCACCGGCGGGACAGCCCTCTGGAAACACCATATATTTT | CASSPPAGQPSGNTIYF
TRBJ2-7 | TRBD2 | once | TRBV7-9 | TGTGCCAGCAGTCCGCTGGGACTAGCGGGCCAAAGCTCCTACGAGCAGTACTTC | CASSPLGLAGQSSYEQYF
TRBJ1-1 | . | . | TRBV12-5 | TGTGCTAGTGGTTTGCCGAAAAGCCAAGGGACTGAGGGCACTGAAGCTTTCTTT | CASGLPKSQGTEGTEAFF
TRBJ2-3 | TRBD2 | . | TRBV4-1 | TGCGCCAGCAGCCAAGATAGCGGGGAAGGACTAACAGATACGCAGTATTTT | CASSQDSGEGLTDTQYF
TRBJ2-1 | . | . | TRBV9 | TGTGCCAGCAGCGCGGAGGGTATCGGCGGAGATCACAATGAGCAGTTCTTC | CASSAEGIGGDHNEQFF
TRBJ1-1 | . | . | TRBV5-1 | TGCGCCAGCAGCTTGCCGGGTGCGGGTGAAGCTTTCTTT | CASSLPGAGEAFF
TRBJ2-1 | . | . | TRBV7-2 | TGTGCCAGCAGCTTCGGGACCAGGGGCCAACTCTTC | CASSFGTRGQLF
TRBJ1-1 | . | . | TRBV14 | TGTGCCAGCAGCCAAGAGAGCCTCGAGGTTCTGAACACTGAAGCTTTCTTT | CASSQESLEVLNTEAFF
TRBJ2-7 | . | . | TRBV28 | TGTGCCAGCAGTCCTGTGGGGCAGCGTCCCAAGCAGTACTTC | CASSPVGQRPKQYF
TRBJ2-5 | . | few | TRBV15 | TGTGCCACCAGCAGCGCTGAACGGGAGACCCAGTACTTC | CATSSAERETQYF
TRBJ2-1 | . | . | TRBV5-4 | TGTGCCAGCAGCTTGGGGCACAATGAGCAGTTCTTC | CASSLGHNEQFF
TRBJ1-2 | . | once | TRBV15 | TGTGCCACCTCGGGGGGTGGTGGCTACACCTTC | CATSGGGGYTF
TRBJ2-7 | TRBD1 | . | TRBV6-1 | TGTGCCAGCATTGGCCTGGGACAGGGCCACGAGCAGTACTTC | CASIGLGQGHEQYF
TRBJ2-7 | . | . | TRBV30 | TGTGCCTGGAGTGTACCCCAACAGCGGGTTTCCTACGAGCAGTACTTC | CAWSVPQQRVSYEQYF
TRBJ2-7 | TRBD2 | . | TRBV6-5 | TGTGCCAGCAGGATAAGCGGGAGGGTAGGCTACGAGCAGTACTTC | CASRISGRVGYEQYF
TRBJ2-2 | . | few | TRBV10-3 | TGTGCCATCAGTGAGACAAACCGGGACTCGAACACCGGGGAGCTGTTTTTT | CAISETNRDSNTGELFF
TRBJ1-5 | . | . | TRBV19 | TGTGCCAGTAGTCCGGCGCGACCGGGAGGCCTTATGGGGTATAGCAATCAGCCCCAGCATTTT | CASSPARPGGLMGYSNQPQHF
TRBJ2-7 | TRBD2 | . | TRBV28 | TGTGCCAGCAGTTTAAGGGGGGCCATCAGCGGGAGCCTGGGTCGAGGGTATTACGAGCAGTACTTC | CASSLRGAISGSLGRGYYEQYF
TRBJ2-7 | . | . | TRBV7-3 | TGTGCCAGCAGCTCGTGGACAGAAGTCTCCTACGAGCAGTACTTC | CASSSWTEVSYEQYF
TRBJ2-7 | . | . | TRBV6-1 | TGTGCCAGCAGTGAAGAGCCCGGGACTCGCTACGAGCAGTACTTC | CASSEEPGTRYEQYF
TRBJ2-7 | . | . | TRBV7-2 | TGTGCCAGCAGCTTAGTCGTATCCTACGAGCAGTACTTC | CASSLVVSYEQYF
TRBJ2-5 | . | . | TRBV6-1 | TGTGCCAGCAGTGAGTTTGAAAGCGTGGCGGGTGCGGAGACCCAGTACTTC | CASSEFESVAGAETQYF
TRBJ2-1 | TRBD2 | . | TRBV4-2 | TGTGCCAGCAGCCAAGAGCGGCTGACTAGCGGGACGGGCAATGAGCAGTTCTTC | CASSQERLTSGTGNEQFF
TRBJ2-1 | TRBD2 | . | TRBV2 | TGTGCCAGTCCGGGTGGTCGGACTAGCCCAAACAATGAGCAGTTCTTC | CASPGGRTSPNNEQFF
TRBJ2-7 | . | . | TRBV2 | TGTGCCAGCAGTGGAGGCAGGGGTTCCCACGAGCAGTACTTC | CASSGGRGSHEQYF
TRBJ2-7 | TRBD2 | . | TRBV7-2 | TGTGCCAGCAGCCCGCGGTTTGTGAGCGGGAGATCCTACGAGCAGTACTTC | CASSPRFVSGRSYEQYF
TRBJ2-2 | TRBD2 | . | TRBV9 | TGTGCCAGCAGCTCAGGGCCTGGGAGCGGGAGGATTAGCACCGGGGAGCTGTTTTTT | CASSSGPGSGRISTGELFF
TRBJ2-7 | TRBD2 | . | TRBV7-2 | TGTGCCAGCAGCTTAGGACTAGCCGCTACCTCCTACGAGCAGTACTTC | CASSLGLAATSYEQYF
TRBJ1-1 | TRBD1 | . | TRBV11-2 | TGTGCCAGCAGGTTAGACAGGGCAAACACTGAAGCTTTCTTT | CASRLDRANTEAFF
TRBJ2-7 | . | . | TRBV18 | TGTGCCAGCTCACCACCAGGGGCCTACGAGCAGTACTTC | CASSPPGAYEQYF
TRBJ2-7 | TRBD2 | . | TRBV19 | TGTGCCAGTAGTATAATGGCTAGCGGGAGCCGGGAGCAGTACTTC | CASSIMASGSREQYF
TRBJ2-7 | TRBD2 | . | TRBV5-6 | TGTGCCAGCAGCCAGGGACTAGCGGCATACGAGCAGTACTTC | CASSQGLAAYEQYF
TRBJ2-2 | TRBD2 | . | TRBV28 | TGTGCCAGCAGCCGCCCCTCTAGCGGGGGGAACACCGGGGAGCTGTTTTTT | CASSRPSSGGNTGELFF
TRBJ2-1 | . | . | TRBV15 | TGTGCCACCAGCGATAGCGTTAGCTCCTACAATGAGCAGTTCTTC | CATSDSVSSYNEQFF
TRBJ1-3 | TRBD1 | . | TRBV5-1 | TGCGCCAGCAGCCCCGACAGGGGAGGAAACACCATATATTTT | CASSPDRGGNTIYF
TRBJ2-7 | . | . | TRBV5-6 | TGTGCCAGCAGCCAGGACAGTTACGAGCAGTACTTC | CASSQDSYEQYF
TRBJ2-1 | TRBD1 | . | TRBV19 | TGTGCCAGTAAAACCCGGACAGGCTCCTACAATGAGCAGTTCTTC | CASKTRTGSYNEQFF